This T cell receptor beta chain was observed in a study of CD8 T cells in Susac syndrome. A quantity of about 0.5 to 1 ug RNA underwent reverse transcription using random hexamers. MiXCR was run by TCRdb on the immunoSEQ multiplex PCR reads, yielding one entry per CDR3 protein. This table has roughly 200,000 distinct CDR3 sequences, around 93% appearing once. Sequencing targeted TCR beta in T cells from blood (CD8+ and CD4+). The V end was cut by 6 bases, the J end by 8 bases, with 16 bases between. Germline V CDR1 and CDR2: SQVTM, ANQGSEA. This CDR3 region has 12 residues. This clonotype originated in a human donor with multiple sclerosis. The specimen sequenced was CD4+ T cells from PBMCs. This chain joins TRBV29-1 and TRBJ1-2, with D maybe TRBD1 (5 bases). CDR3 sequence: CSVRQSLEGYTF. The CDR3 region has the DNA TGCAGCGTGCGACAGTCCCTCGAGGGCTACACCTTC.